This paragraph covers one T cell receptor (beta chain) sequence. These data belong to a study of cytomegalovirus exposure and HLA in healthy donors. CDR1 and CDR2 from the germline V gene are SGHTA and FQGNSA. The CDR3 has 15 residues. Trimming stripped 6 bases from V and 3 bases from J, with 14 bases between. The PCR contained 60 Vbeta and 13 Jbeta primers. Sequencing was performed with immunoSEQ multiplex PCR; in TCRdb, only in-frame clones are kept and a portion is missing. Among fewer than 200,000 clones listed, approximately 80% were seen once. V is TRBV7-2 and J is TRBJ2-2; weak D call: TRBD2 (5 bases). Input material: PBMCs. This receptor was taken from a woman between 50 and 59 years old in good health and CMV-seronegative. DNA for the CDR3: TGTGCCAGCAGAACAGACGCGGGTTACACCGGGGAGCTGTTTTTT. This translates into CASRTDAGYTGELFF.